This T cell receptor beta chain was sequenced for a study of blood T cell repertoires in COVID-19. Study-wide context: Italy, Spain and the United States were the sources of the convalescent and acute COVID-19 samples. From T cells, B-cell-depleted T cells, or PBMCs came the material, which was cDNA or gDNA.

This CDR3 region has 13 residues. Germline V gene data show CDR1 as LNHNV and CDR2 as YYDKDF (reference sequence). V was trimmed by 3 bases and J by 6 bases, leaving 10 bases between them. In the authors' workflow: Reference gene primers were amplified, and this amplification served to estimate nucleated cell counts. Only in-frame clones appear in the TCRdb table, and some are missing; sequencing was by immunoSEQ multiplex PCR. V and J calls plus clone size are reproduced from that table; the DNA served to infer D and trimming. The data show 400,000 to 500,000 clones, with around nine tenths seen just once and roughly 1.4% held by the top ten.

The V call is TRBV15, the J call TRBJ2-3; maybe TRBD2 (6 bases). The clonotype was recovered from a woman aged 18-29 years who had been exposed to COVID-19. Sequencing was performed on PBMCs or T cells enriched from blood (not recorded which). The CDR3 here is CATSSLRGDTQYF. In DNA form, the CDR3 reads TGTGCCACCAGCAGTCTCCGGGGGGATACGCAGTATTTT.